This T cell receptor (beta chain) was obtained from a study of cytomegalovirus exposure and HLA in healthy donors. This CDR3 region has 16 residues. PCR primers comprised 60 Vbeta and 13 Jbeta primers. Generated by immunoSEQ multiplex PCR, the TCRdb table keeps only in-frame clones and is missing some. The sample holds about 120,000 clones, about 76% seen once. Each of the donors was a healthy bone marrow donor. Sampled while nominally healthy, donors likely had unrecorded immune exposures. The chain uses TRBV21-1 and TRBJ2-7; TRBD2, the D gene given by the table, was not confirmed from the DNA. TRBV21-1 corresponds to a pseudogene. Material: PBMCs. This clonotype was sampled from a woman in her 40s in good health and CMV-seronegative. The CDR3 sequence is CASSKGPFEGGYEQYF. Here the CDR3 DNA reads TGTGCCAGCAGCAAAGGGCCCTTTGAGGGCGGGTACGAGCAGTACTTC.